This TCR beta chain was sequenced for a study of shared clonotypes between healthy human individuals. Terminally differentiated effector memory CD45RA+ cells were excluded from the naive CD8 cells, which were CD45RO-negative and positively selected for CCR7. Donors had no recently reported acute infections or vaccinations and were HIV-negative. For this clone: Its antigen is currently unknown.

CDR3 size: 18 residues. Trimming took 2 bases from V and 4 from J; bases not matched to a gene: 8. Germline V lookup: CDR1 SGHTA, CDR2 FQGTGA. Deep was the level used in running the assay. Some clones are missing from TCRdb's copy, which holds only in-frame ones; the method was immunoSEQ multiplex PCR. The sample records some 2.1 million clones, 93% being singletons. Study results and limitations: Sorted-subset sequencing, rarefaction showed, was incomplete despite large depth. Larger richness was generally estimated for naive than memory subsets.

The TCR was taken from a man between 18 and 29 years old in good health. Some clones in this sample may be carry-over from other donors' samples. This rearrangement joins TRBV7-3 to TRBJ2-6; the match to TRBD1 covers 10 bases. Sequencing was done on a sample of naive CD8+ T cells from PBMCs. The CDR3 region has the DNA TGTGCCAGCAGCTTACTCGACAGGGGGCGAGTAGGGGCCAACGTCCTGACTTTC. Amino acids: CASSLLDRGRVGANVLTF.